This T cell receptor beta chain was sequenced during a study of T cells in women clearing cervical HPV infection. At the level of the study: Controls gave blood once infection was undetectable; cases at lesion identification.

Study-level findings and limits: Each sample's T-cell count was unknown, possibly confounding richness.

Using immunoSEQ multiplex PCR, the repertoire was profiled, and TCRdb retains in-frame clones only, with some absent. The sample table sets out about 39,000 clones. The CDR3 sequence is 15 residues long. Unmatched junction bases numbered 8, after V lost 6 bases and J lost 3 bases. Per germline, CDR1 SNHLY and CDR2 FYNNEI. With regard to this clone: Its antigen is currently unknown. The read stops 3 residues short of the end of the CDR3; the missing end is completed from the germline J gene.

This chain links TRBV2 with TRBJ2-7; 10 bases agree with TRBD2. This TCR was sampled from a woman aged 18 to 75 with a cervical HPV16 infection that either progressed to CIN3+ or cleared (not recorded which). The sequencing input was blood buffy coat. Partial CDR3 DNA: TGTGCCAGCAGCCCGAGCGGGGGGGTTGTCTACGAG. This translates into CASSPSGGVVYE. The whole CDR3 region reads CASSPSGGVVYEQYF.